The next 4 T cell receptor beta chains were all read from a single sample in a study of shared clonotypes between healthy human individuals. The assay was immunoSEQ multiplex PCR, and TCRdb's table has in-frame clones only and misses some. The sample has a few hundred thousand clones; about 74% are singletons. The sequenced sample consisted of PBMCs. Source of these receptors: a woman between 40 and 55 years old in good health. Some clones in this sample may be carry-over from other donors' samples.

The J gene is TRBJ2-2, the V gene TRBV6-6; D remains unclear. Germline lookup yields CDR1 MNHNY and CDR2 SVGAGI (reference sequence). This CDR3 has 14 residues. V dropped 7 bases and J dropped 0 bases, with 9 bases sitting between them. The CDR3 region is CASTAKSNTGELFF. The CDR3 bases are TGTGCCAGCACGGCGAAGTCGAACACCGGGGAGCTGTTTTTT.

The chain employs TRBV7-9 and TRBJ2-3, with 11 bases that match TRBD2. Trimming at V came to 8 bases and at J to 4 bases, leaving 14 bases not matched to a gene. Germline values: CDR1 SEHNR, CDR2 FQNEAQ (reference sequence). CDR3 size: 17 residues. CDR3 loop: CASWGRTSGRGADTQYF. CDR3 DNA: TGTGCCAGCTGGGGGAGAACTAGCGGGAGAGGGGCAGATACGCAGTATTTT.

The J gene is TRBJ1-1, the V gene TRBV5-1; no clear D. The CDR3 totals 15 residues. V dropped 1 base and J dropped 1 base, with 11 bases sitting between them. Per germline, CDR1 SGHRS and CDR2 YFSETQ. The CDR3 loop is CASSLREKGNTEAFF. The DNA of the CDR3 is TGCGCCAGCAGCTTGCGGGAGAAGGGGAACACTGAAGCTTTCTTT. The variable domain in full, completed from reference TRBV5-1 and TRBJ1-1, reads KAGVTQTPRYLIKTRGQQVTLSCSPISGHRSVSWYQQTPGQGLQFLFEYFSETQRNKGNFPGRFSGRQFSNSRSEMNVSTLELGDSALYLCASSLREKGNTEAFFGQGTRLTVV.

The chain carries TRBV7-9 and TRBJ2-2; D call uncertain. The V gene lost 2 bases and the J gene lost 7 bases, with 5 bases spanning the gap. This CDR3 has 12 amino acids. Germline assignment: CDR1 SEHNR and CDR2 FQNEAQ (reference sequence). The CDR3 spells CASSLTIGELFF. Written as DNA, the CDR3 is TGTGCCAGCAGCTTAACTATCGGGGAGCTGTTTTTT.